Listed below are T cell receptor beta chains from one sample, sequenced in a study of shared clonotypes between healthy human individuals. Generated by immunoSEQ multiplex PCR, the TCRdb table keeps only in-frame clones and is missing some. Found here are over 2 million clones, about 90% of them singletons; the top ten hold around 0.35%. The sequenced sample consisted of naive CD4+ T cells from PBMCs. The origin of the receptors is a man aged 18-30 years in good health. Some clones in this sample may be carry-over from other donors' samples. Each CDR3 is given with its conserved first and last residue. A D gene is named only where the DNA matches it firmly. Rows give clone size only sometimes, using once, few, many, or a class for an expanded clone.

CASSLGNGRSYEQYF,TGTGCCAGCAGTTTAGGTAATGGACGTTCCTACGAGCAGTACTTC,-,-,TRBJ2-7,15,TRBV27
CASSPDAYNEQFF,TGTGCCAGCAGCCCGGACGCCTACAATGAGCAGTTCTTC,-,-,TRBJ2-1,13,TRBV11-2
CASGGRGVSETQYF,TGTGCCAGCGGAGGTCGGGGGGTATCGGAGACCCAGTACTTC,TRBD2,-,TRBJ2-5,14,TRBV28
CASSQDLNRGSFANYGYTF,TGCGCCAGCAGCCAAGATCTCAACAGGGGGAGCTTCGCTAACTATGGCTACACCTTC,TRBD1,-,TRBJ1-2,19,TRBV4-1
CASSSGGNQPQHF,TGTGCCAGCAGTTCAGGGGGCAATCAGCCCCAGCATTTT,-,-,TRBJ1-5,13,TRBV6-5
CASSDASWTDTQYF,TGTGCCAGCAGTGATGCTAGCTGGACAGATACGCAGTATTTT,-,-,TRBJ2-3,14,TRBV25-1
CASSLMGRGSAGELFF,TGTGCCAGCAGCTTGATGGGACGGGGGTCAGCCGGGGAGCTGTTTTTT,-,-,TRBJ2-2,16,TRBV5-5
CSVWDRLYEQYF,TGCAGCGTTTGGGACAGACTCTACGAGCAGTACTTC,TRBD1,-,TRBJ2-7,12,TRBV29-1
CASSLSGLGAFF,TGTGCCAGCAGCTTATCGGGGCTCGGAGCTTTCTTT,-,-,TRBJ1-1,12,TRBV11-2
CASSNADGESYEQYF,TGTGCCAGCAGCAACGCCGATGGGGAGAGCTACGAGCAGTACTTC,-,-,TRBJ2-7,15,TRBV7-6
CASSLPGTGGLTEAFF,TGTGCCAGCAGTTTGCCTGGGACAGGGGGCTTAACTGAAGCTTTCTTT,TRBD1,-,TRBJ1-1,16,TRBV28
CASRNRGPEQYF,TGTGCCAGCAGAAACAGGGGTCCCGAGCAGTACTTC,TRBD1,-,TRBJ2-7,12,TRBV6-5
CASSFFEYQGNQPQHF,TGTGCCAGCAGTTTCTTCGAATACCAGGGGAATCAGCCCCAGCATTTT,-,few,TRBJ1-5,16,TRBV28
CAYGQLPSPLHF,TGTGCCTACGGACAGTTGCCTTCACCCCTCCACTTT,-,-,TRBJ1-6,12,TRBV30
CASSSGQDQETQYF,TGTGCCAGCAGTTCGGGACAGGACCAAGAGACCCAGTACTTC,TRBD1,-,TRBJ2-5,14,TRBV28
CASTLGRDLYF,TGCGCCAGCACCCTGGGACGAGACCTGTACTTC,-,-,TRBJ2-7,11,TRBV5-1
CASSQEGRLAGGETQYF,TGCGCCAGCAGCCAAGAAGGGCGGCTAGCGGGAGGGGAGACCCAGTACTTC,TRBD2,-,TRBJ2-5,17,TRBV4-1
CASSLGPAEQFF,TGTGCCAGCAGTCTGGGGCCGGCCGAGCAGTTCTTC,-,-,TRBJ2-1,12,TRBV2
CASSEFGTAYNEQFF,TGTGCCAGCAGTGAATTTGGGACAGCCTACAATGAGCAGTTCTTC,TRBD1,-,TRBJ2-1,15,TRBV6-1
CASRQPGLGTDTQYF,TGTGCCAGCAGACAACCGGGTCTCGGGACAGATACGCAGTATTTT,-,-,TRBJ2-3,15,TRBV6-5
CASSLSGRAGETQYF,TGTGCCAGCAGCCTCAGCGGGAGGGCCGGGGAGACCCAGTACTTC,TRBD2,-,TRBJ2-5,15,TRBV7-3
CASSEDGWREGRANYEQYF,TGTGCCAGCAGCGAAGATGGGTGGCGGGAGGGCCGAGCCAACTACGAGCAGTACTTC,TRBD2,-,TRBJ2-7,19,TRBV4-2
CASSLGDRGGYTF,TGTGCCAGCAGCTTAGGGGACAGGGGAGGCTACACCTTC,TRBD1,-,TRBJ1-2,13,TRBV7-2
CASSLGGQGEWDEQYF,TGCGCCAGCAGCTTGGGGGGACAGGGAGAGTGGGACGAGCAGTACTTC,TRBD1,-,TRBJ2-7,16,TRBV5-1
CASSVVARGTEAFF,TGTGCCAGCAGTGTGGTAGCTCGGGGCACTGAAGCTTTCTTT,-,-,TRBJ1-1,14,TRBV6-1
CASSLFLGDGANVLTF,TGTGCCAGCAGTTTGTTCCTGGGGGATGGGGCCAACGTCCTGACTTTC,-,-,TRBJ2-6,16,TRBV27
CASSRTSSYNEQFF,TGTGCCAGCAGCCGGACTAGCTCCTACAATGAGCAGTTCTTC,TRBD2,-,TRBJ2-1,14,TRBV14
CASSFFGDRPRELFF,TGTGCCAGCAGCTTCTTTGGGGACCGACCACGGGAGCTGTTTTTT,-,-,TRBJ2-2,15,TRBV5-4
CASSQRQGRNTGELFF,TGTGCCAGCAGCCAGCGACAGGGTAGGAACACCGGGGAGCTGTTTTTT,TRBD1,-,TRBJ2-2,16,TRBV14
CASSLYAANTGELFF,TGTGCCAGCAGCTTATATGCGGCAAACACCGGGGAGCTGTTTTTT,-,-,TRBJ2-2,15,TRBV7-3
CASSPPAGQGERWEQYF,TGTGCCAGCTCACCACCGGCGGGACAAGGAGAGAGGTGGGAGCAGTACTTC,-,-,TRBJ2-7,17,TRBV18
CASSLQGGRGNEQFF,TGTGCCAGCAGTTTACAGGGCGGTCGGGGCAATGAGCAGTTCTTC,-,once,TRBJ2-1,15,TRBV28
CASSSRGAEKLFF,TGTGCCAGCAGTTCTCGGGGGGCCGAAAAACTGTTTTTT,-,-,TRBJ1-4,13,TRBV6-5
CASSSRLMTGRRSYEQYF,TGTGCCAGCAGCTCGCGCTTGATGACAGGCCGCCGTTCCTACGAGCAGTACTTC,-,-,TRBJ2-7,18,TRBV11-2
CASSLTGGFTTDTQYF,TGTGCCAGCAGCTTAACGGGAGGGTTCACTACAGATACGCAGTATTTT,TRBD2,-,TRBJ2-3,16,TRBV7-3
CASSLDPPKPYNEQFF,TGCGCCAGCAGCTTGGACCCACCGAAGCCTTACAATGAGCAGTTCTTC,-,-,TRBJ2-1,16,TRBV5-1
CASSQALGTNEKLFF,TGTGCCAGCAGCCAAGCTCTCGGAACTAATGAAAAACTGTTTTTT,-,-,TRBJ1-4,15,TRBV4-2
CASSVGAAGGDTQYF,TGTGCCAGCAGTGTAGGTGCGGCAGGCGGGGATACGCAGTATTTT,-,-,TRBJ2-3,15,TRBV6-1
CASRLRGETQYF,TGTGCCAGCAGGCTCAGGGGAGAGACCCAGTACTTC,-,-,TRBJ2-5,12,TRBV28
CASIAQGNTEAFF,TGTGCCAGCATTGCCCAGGGGAACACTGAAGCTTTCTTT,-,-,TRBJ1-1,13,TRBV27
CSVGAYQETQYF,TGCAGCGTTGGGGCGTACCAAGAGACCCAGTACTTC,-,once,TRBJ2-5,12,TRBV29-1
CASSPRVHTDTQYF,TGTGCCAGCAGTCCTAGGGTCCACACAGATACGCAGTATTTT,-,-,TRBJ2-3,14,TRBV6-5